These 4 T cell receptor beta chains were sequenced from one sample in a study of regulatory T cells in long-lasting Graves disease. Sequencing libraries for TCR beta were prepared with iRepertoire HTBI primers and Arm-PCR of CDR3 regions. TCRdb reprocessed the multiplex PCR reads with MiXCR, giving one entry per CDR3 protein. Of around 430,000 distinct CDR3 sequences in the sample, about 22% are singletons; the top ten hold under 15%. Described time point: persistent/refractory GD, antithyroid drugs over 5 years with positive TRAb. PBMCs were the source of the RNA used for TCR sequencing. The specimen was peripheral blood mononuclear cells (PBMCs), collected when the disease was refractory, from a patient treated with antithyroid drugs. The receptor source for this set is a female donor with Graves disease.

The table lists this clonotype with a few counts. CDR3 loop: CASSFGSGKSNSPLHF. The CDR3 coding sequence is TGTGCCAGCAGCTTCGGGAGCGGGAAGTCTAATTCACCCCTCCACTTT. The genes are TRBV7-9 and TRBJ1-6; D call uncertain. Trimming stripped 3 bases from V and 6 bases from J, with 15 bases between. Germline V CDR1 and CDR2: SEHNR, FQNEAQ (reference sequence). This CDR3 spans 16 amino acids.

In nucleotides, the CDR3 is TGTGCCAGCAGTTTTGTCGGGGAGAATCAGCCCCAGCATTTT. Translated, it gives CASSFVGENQPQHF. This chain uses TRBV28 with TRBJ1-5; D remains ambiguous. With 3 bases removed from V and 4 bases from J, the gap between germline ends came to 10 bases. The V gene's germline CDR1 is MDHEN and CDR2 SYDVKM. This CDR3 is 14 amino acids long.

This clonotype was found many times. The rearrangement uses TRBV7-2 and TRBJ2-4, with D hard to call. This CDR3 contains 13 residues. Trimming stripped 2 bases from V and 6 bases from J, with 8 bases between. Looked up from germline, CDR1 is SGHTA and CDR2 is FQGNSA. In DNA form, the CDR3 reads TGTGCCAGCAGCTTACTCGGTAGAAACATTCAGTACTTC. Translated: CASSLLGRNIQYF.

The gene calls are TRBV6-1 and TRBJ2-2, with a possible D match to TRBD1 (6 bases). Trimming shortened V by 2 bases and J by 7 bases, and 11 bases separated the two germline ends. Germline CDR1 and CDR2: MNHNS and SASEGT. The CDR3 runs to 14 residues. The CDR3 sequence: CASSESRGSGELFF. The CDR3 DNA reads as TGTGCCAGCAGTGAAAGCAGGGGAAGCGGGGAGCTGTTTTTT.